These T cell receptor beta chains were read from a single sample in a study of post-analysis software for immune sequencing data. TCRdb redid the calling of the PCR reads with MiXCR, one entry per CDR3 protein. The repertoire holds some 370,000 distinct CDR3 sequences, with less than 40% as singletons. Sequences were obtained from blood. These receptors all stem from a girl under 18 with multiple sclerosis. Each CDR3 is given with its conserved first and last residue. D genes are given only for firm matches. Only part of the rows carry a size: once, few, many, or a class if the clone is expanded.

>once|TRBV30|15|TRBJ1-1|NA
CAWREIAAGRAEAFF
TGTGCCTGGAGGGAAATAGCGGCAGGGAGGGCTGAAGCTTTCTTT
>few|TRBV28|15|TRBJ1-1|NA
CASSFEDGPNTEAFF
TGTGCCAGCAGTTTCGAGGACGGTCCGAACACTGAAGCTTTCTTT
>NA|TRBV7-2|15|TRBJ2-7|TRBD1
CASSPLRDRDYEQYF
TGTGCCAGTAGCCCCCTGAGGGACAGGGACTACGAGCAGTACTTC
>many|TRBV4-2|17|TRBJ2-5|TRBD2
CASSQGASGGTQETQYF
TGTGCCAGCAGCCAAGGGGCTAGCGGGGGGACCCAAGAGACCCAGTACTTC
>few|TRBV29-1|12|TRBJ2-7|NA
CSVGEGEVTQYF
TGCAGCGTTGGGGAAGGGGAGGTCACCCAGTACTTC
>NA|TRBV2|16|TRBJ2-4|TRBD1
CASSVTGARAKNIQYF
TGTGCCAGCAGTGTAACAGGGGCGCGGGCCAAAAACATTCAGTACTTC
>NA|TRBV13|17|TRBJ2-1|TRBD2
CASSQTSGGSPYNEQFF
TGTGCCAGCAGCCAGACTAGCGGGGGTAGCCCCTACAATGAGCAGTTCTTC
>NA|TRBV10-3|14|TRBJ2-5|NA
CAISETGTQETQYF
TGTGCCATCAGTGAGACGGGGACCCAAGAGACCCAGTACTTC
>NA|TRBV18|14|TRBJ1-2|TRBD1
CASSLSTGDGGYTF
TGTGCCAGCTCTCTATCTACAGGGGACGGTGGCTACACCTTC
>NA|TRBV2|14|TRBJ2-6|NA
CASSDRVGANVLTF
TGTGCCAGCAGTGACAGGGTCGGGGCCAACGTCCTGACTTTC
>NA|TRBV29-1|13|TRBJ1-1|NA
CSVEEGRGGEAFF
TGCAGCGTTGAGGAAGGGCGGGGGGGTGAAGCTTTCTTT
>few|TRBV27|11|TRBJ1-5|NA
CASSPGYPQHF
TGTGCCAGCAGTCCAGGGTACCCCCAGCATTTT
>NA|TRBV7-9|15|TRBJ1-6|TRBD1
CASSLPGQRNSPLHF
TGTGCCAGCAGCTTACCGGGACAGCGAAATTCACCCCTCCACTTT
>NA|TRBV10-3|13|TRBJ1-1|NA
CAITVTGNTEAFF
TGTGCCATCACCGTAACAGGGAACACTGAAGCTTTCTTT
>NA|TRBV28|14|TRBJ2-3|NA
CATTLGGARDTQYF
TGTGCCACCACCCTTGGCGGGGCCAGAGATACGCAGTATTTT
>NA|TRBV5-1|14|TRBJ1-4|NA
CASSLEQLNEKLFF
TGCGCCAGCAGCTTGGAACAGCTTAATGAAAAACTGTTTTTT
>NA|TRBV6-2/TRBV6-3|17|TRBJ1-5|TRBD1
CASSYGAGQGAYQPQHF
TGTGCCAGCAGTTACGGCGCCGGACAGGGGGCATATCAGCCCCAGCATTTT